The source of this TCR beta chain is a study of early T cells in non-severe SARS-CoV-2 infection. At the level of the study: Chains were unpaired, as sequencing was done on bulk RNA from unsorted whole blood.

Trimming at V came to 6 bases and at J to 1 base, leaving 9 bases not matched to a gene. CDR3 size: 15 residues. Germline V gene sequence: CDR1 SQVTM, CDR2 ANQGSEA. Turning to this clonotype: Antigen: not known.

Unique molecular identifiers tagged individual cDNA molecules. One entry per CDR3 protein results from TCRdb running MiXCR on the 5' RACE reads. The sample yields tens of thousands of distinct CDR3 sequences, around 10% seen once. Study-wide points: Anti-spike CD8 specificities were favored by VDJdb matching, whose results missed private and CD4 specificities.

The sequencing sample was made of whole blood. V and J are TRBV29-1 and TRBJ2-7, with TRBD1 identical over 10 bases. The TCR sequence derives from an adult who was a healthcare worker with PCR-confirmed SARS-CoV-2 infection or an uninfected control (not recorded which). The CDR3 coding sequence is TGCAGCGTCGCGCAGGGACAGGGGATATCCTACGAGCAGTACTTC. This encodes CSVAQGQGISYEQYF.